This T cell receptor (beta chain) comes out of a study of T cells in Graves' hyperthyroidism and ophthalmopathy. Hyperthyroidism in the patients, aged 18 to 65, was newly diagnosed and under 2 months in duration. This clonotype was detected ten times or more. Its specificity is unknown. Trimming removed 3 bases at V and 2 bases at J, with 12 bases between. There are 14 residues in the CDR3. Per the germline V gene, CDR1 is SGHRS and CDR2 is YFSETQ. The source material, RNA transcripts, was used to amplify TCR beta CDR3 regions. The primer set for the first-round RT-PCR of the TCR CDR3 was HTBI. One entry per CDR3 protein results from TCRdb running MiXCR on the multiplex PCR reads. The sample contains about 92,000 distinct CDR3 sequences, under 65% of which appear only once. Study-wide results and limits: Ophthalmopathy and stable hyperthyroidism were told apart by a 13 V-J model. Most expanded thyroid clonotypes above 0.001 also appeared in blood. The model foresaw ophthalmopathy a median approximately 6.3 months prior to onset.

V and J are TRBV5-1 and TRBJ2-7; D possibly corresponds to TRBD1 (6 bases). This TCR derives from a middle-aged woman with Graves' hyperthyroidism. The sample taken for sequencing was blood. The CDR3 sequence: CASSSLKGAYEQYF. The DNA for the CDR3 is TGCGCCAGCAGCTCCCTTAAGGGGGCCTACGAGCAGTACTTC.